This T cell receptor (beta chain) was obtained from a study of cytomegalovirus exposure and HLA in healthy donors. Of note for this clone: The antigen remains undetermined.

Donors consisted of healthy bone marrow donors. Overall study results and limits: The authors assumed roughly uniform sequencing depth across donors for presence/absence analyses. Using a false discovery rate of 0.05, a later analysis showed that 16,951 TCR beta sequences were associated with HLA alleles.

A multiplex PCR was run with 60 Vbeta primers and 13 Jbeta primers. TCRdb keeps only in-frame clones here, not all; method: immunoSEQ multiplex PCR. This repertoire shows 85,000 to 130,000 clones, just over 70% found once; its top ten account for roughly 0.79%. The origin of this receptor is a boy under 18 in good health and CMV-seronegative. The specimen was PBMCs.

The CDR3 spells CASSVGGGPATDTQYF. The DNA for the CDR3 is TGTGCCAGCAGCGTTGGGGGAGGGCCCGCGACAGATACGCAGTATTTT. V gene TRBV9 combines with J gene TRBJ2-3; 7 bases fit TRBD2. The CDR3 loop spans 16 amino acids. V trimming: 2 bases; J trimming: 3 bases; junction bases outside the gene matches: 9. Germline CDR1 is SGDLS and CDR2 is YYNGEE.